Below are 27 T cell receptor beta chains sequenced from a single sample in a study of shared clonotypes between healthy human individuals. The table came from immunoSEQ multiplex PCR; TCRdb's copy has only in-frame clones and leaves some out. This sample yields approximately 120,000 clones, of which 68% are seen a single time; roughly a quarter belongs to the top ten. The sequenced sample consisted of memory CD8+ T cells sorted from blood. Indicated subset: CD45RO+ cells pooled with CCR7-negative TemRA cells. The receptors stem from a woman between 25 and 40 years old in good health.

The rearrangement links TRBV25-1 to TRBJ2-5; D is perhaps TRBD2 (6 bases). This CDR3 contains 14 residues. CDR1 MGHDK and CDR2 SYGVNS come from the germline V gene. V was shortened by 4 bases and J by 4 bases, with 13 bases between the two germline ends. In nucleotides, the CDR3 is TGTGCCAGCAGTGGCCGGGCCGGGGGAGAGACCCAGTACTTC. It encodes CASSGRAGGETQYF. Supplemented by reference TRBV25-1 and TRBJ2-5, the full variable domain reads EADIYQTPRYLVIGTGKKITLECSQTMGHDKMYWYQQDPGMELHLIHYSYGVNSTEKGDLSSESTVSRIRTEHFPLTLESARPSHTSQYLCASSGRAGGETQYFGPGTRLLVL.

A single count supports this clone. The chain joins TRBV5-1 to TRBJ2-7; D not certain. V was trimmed by 4 bases and J by 3 bases, leaving 11 bases between them. The germline gives CDR1 SGHRS, CDR2 YFSETQ. CDR3 length: 13 amino acids. CDR3 coding DNA: TGCGCCAGCAGCACTTGGCCGGTCTACGAGCAGTACTTC. Amino acids: CASSTWPVYEQYF.

The chain is built from TRBV28 and TRBJ2-7, with 11 positions matching TRBD2. The CDR3 extends over 16 amino acids. Germline values: CDR1 MDHEN, CDR2 SYDVKM. V lost 2 bases and J lost 1; bases outside the gene matches: 4. The CDR3 here is CASSLKTSGTSYEQYF. CDR3 nucleotides: TGTGCCAGCAGTTTAAAGACTAGCGGGACATCCTACGAGCAGTACTTC.

The V and J genes are TRBV29-1 and TRBJ1-2, with 7 nucleotides matching TRBD1. CDR1 SQVTM and CDR2 ANQGSEA come from the germline V gene. Germline trimming cut 5 bases from V and 7 bases from J; bases unmatched to any gene: 7. The CDR3 sequence is 12 residues long. The CDR3 reads CSVPKGASGYTF. DNA for the CDR3: TGCAGCGTTCCCAAGGGGGCATCTGGCTACACCTTC. The whole variable domain, remainder taken from reference TRBV29-1 and TRBJ1-2, is SAVISQKPSRDICQRGTSLTIQCQVDSQVTMMFWYRQQPGQSLTLIATANQGSEATYESGFVIDKFPISRPNLTFSTLTVSNMSPEDSSIYLCSVPKGASGYTFGSGTRLTVV.

J is TRBJ2-2 and V is TRBV4-1; D could derive from TRBD1 or TRBD2 (5 bases each). V gave up 0 bases and J gave up 4 bases, with 9 bases separating them. The CDR3 contains 15 residues. The germline CDR1 and CDR2 sequences are MGHRA and YSYEKL. CDR3 coding DNA: TGCGCCAGCAGCCAAGACCTGGGGACCACCGGGGAGCTGTTTTTT. Its translation is CASSQDLGTTGELFF.

This clone was observed a few times. The CDR3 nucleotides are TGTGCCAGCAGCTTACGCAGGGACTCCTACGAGCAGTACTTC. Its translation: CASSLRRDSYEQYF. V usage is TRBV7-7 and J usage is TRBJ2-7, with a tentative D call TRBD1 (5 bases). Trimming took 2 bases from V and 0 from J, leaving 8 bases between them. The CDR3 spans 14 residues. Germline CDR1 reads SSHAT; CDR2 reads FNYEAQ (reference sequence).

The chain links TRBV7-6 to TRBJ2-5, with D unresolved. The CDR3 covers 12 residues. Per germline, CDR1 SGHVS and CDR2 FNYEAQ. V gave up 2 bases and J gave up 4 bases, with 5 bases separating them. Here the CDR3 DNA reads TGTGCCAGCAGCTTAAAGTTAGAGACCCAGTACTTC. The encoded protein is CASSLKLETQYF. The variable domain in full, completed from reference TRBV7-6 and TRBJ2-5, reads GAGVSQSPRYKVTKRGQDVALRCDPISGHVSLYWYRQALGQGPEFLTYFNYEAQQDKSGLPNDRFSAERPEGSISTLTIQRTEQRDSAMYRCASSLKLETQYFGPGTRLLVL.

The chain combines TRBV27 with TRBJ2-7, with 13 bases identical to TRBD2. The CDR3 runs 16 residues. The germline V gene encodes CDR1 MNHEY and CDR2 SMNVEV (reference sequence). The V and J ends lost 5 bases and 5 bases, in that order; junction bases with no gene match: 9. The CDR3 bases are TGTGCCAGCAGTCACGGACTAGCGGGAGTAAGGGACGAGCAGTACTTC. This encodes CASSHGLAGVRDEQYF.

CDR3 loop: CATSPGYNEQFF. CDR3 coding DNA: TGTGCCACCAGCCCAGGGTACAATGAGCAGTTCTTC. The chain joins TRBV15 to TRBJ2-1; TRBD1 might be the D (5 bases). The CDR3 totals 12 residues. CDR1 and CDR2 (germline): LNHNV, YYDKDF (reference sequence). Between the trimmed V and J ends, which lost 5 bases and 4 bases, there was a span of 6 bases. Drawing the rest from reference TRBV15 and TRBJ2-1, the complete variable domain is DAMVIQNPRYQVTQFGKPVTLSCSQTLNHNVMYWYQQKSSQAPKLLFHYYDKDFNNEADTPDNFQSRRPNTSFCFLDIRSPGLGDTAMYLCATSPGYNEQFFGPGTRLTVL.

V is TRBV2 and J is TRBJ2-1; TRBD2 matches 10 bases. CDR1 is SNHLY and CDR2 is FYNNEI in the germline V gene. V lost 8 bases to trimming and J lost 7 bases; unmatched junction nucleotides: 8. CDR3 length: 14 amino acids. CDR3 sequence reads: CASQGLASNNEQFF. The CDR3 DNA is TGTGCCAGCCAGGGACTAGCGAGTAATAATGAGCAGTTCTTC.

This clone has a count of ten or more. In DNA, the CDR3 is TGTGCCAGCAGTGACCCAGAGGGCGCGGGCACCGGGGAGCTGTTTTTT. It specifies CASSDPEGAGTGELFF. This sequence joins TRBV25-1 and TRBJ2-2; possible D gene TRBD2, 5 bases. Trimming took off 3 bases at V and 4 bases at J, with 15 bases between the two ends. This CDR3 contains 16 residues. CDR1 is MGHDK and CDR2 is SYGVNS in the germline V gene.

In its sample, this clone was seen many times. CDR3 DNA: TGTGCCAGTGTCCGGGACAGGGGTTCTAGCAATCAGCCCCAGCATTTT. Translating gives CASVRDRGSSNQPQHF. The chain uses TRBV19 and TRBJ1-5; 10 bases are shared with TRBD1. Per the germline V gene, CDR1 is LNHDA and CDR2 is SQIVND (reference sequence). This CDR3 region has 16 residues. V dropped 8 bases and J dropped 0; count of bases not matched to a gene: 7.

This clone was observed many times. Here the CDR3 reads CASLSGTDTQYF. In nucleotides, the CDR3 is TGTGCCAGCCTCTCGGGGACAGATACGCAGTATTTT. The chain combines TRBV28 with TRBJ2-3; D perhaps matches TRBD2 (5 bases). The CDR3 sequence is 12 residues long. Germline CDR1 and CDR2: MDHEN and SYDVKM. Trimming cost V 8 bases and J 3 bases, with 9 bases left between them.

This clone showed up many times. The V call is TRBV9, the J call TRBJ2-7, with 8 nucleotides matching TRBD1. This CDR3 comprises 15 residues. V gave up 8 bases and J gave up 6 bases; unmatched junction bases: 16. Germline CDR1 reads SGDLS; CDR2 reads YYNGEE. The CDR3 loop reads CARSSTGQGASEQYF. Here the CDR3 DNA reads TGTGCCAGAAGCTCTACAGGGCAGGGGGCTTCCGAGCAGTACTTC.

The chain links TRBV20-1 to TRBJ2-1; perhaps TRBD2 as D (5 bases). This CDR3 is 11 amino acids long. Germline loops: CDR1 DFQATT, CDR2 SNEGSKA (reference sequence). Trimming left V 3 bases short and J 8 bases short, with 8 bases between. The CDR3 reads CSASSVHEQFF. DNA for the CDR3: TGCAGTGCTAGTAGCGTCCATGAGCAGTTCTTC.

The chain links TRBV16 to TRBJ2-7; no reliable D call. This CDR3 comprises 14 residues. In germline, CDR1 is KGHSY, CDR2 FQNENV. Trimming left V 0 bases short and J 4 bases short, with 10 bases between. The CDR3 coding sequence is TGTGCCAGCAGCCAATCAGGTAGCAGGTACGAGCAGTACTTC. Amino acids: CASSQSGSRYEQYF. The variable domain in full, completed from reference TRBV16 and TRBJ2-7, reads GEEVAQTPKHLVRGEGQKAKLYCAPIKGHSYVFWYQQVLKNEFKFLISFQNENVFDETGMPKERFSAKCLPNSPCSLEIQATKLEDSAVYFCASSQSGSRYEQYFGPGTRLTVT.

The chain recombines TRBV7-9 with TRBJ1-1; no reliable D call. The germline V gene has CDR1 SEHNR and CDR2 FQNEAQ (reference sequence). Deletions cut 4 bases from V and 0 bases from J, with 6 bases between. This CDR3 is 13 amino acids long. The CDR3 bases are TGTGCCAGCAGCTCGGGATTGAACACTGAAGCTTTCTTT. Translated, it gives CASSSGLNTEAFF.

The V and J genes are TRBV7-2 and TRBJ2-3; D remains unclear. Germline CDR1 is SGHTA and CDR2 is FQGNSA. The CDR3 is 14 amino acids. The ends were cut back, 1 base at V and 0 bases at J, with 5 bases in the middle. The CDR3 DNA reads as TGTGCCAGCAGCTTAGTCGGAAGCACAGATACGCAGTATTTT. Residues: CASSLVGSTDTQYF.

Comment on this clone: Germline and junction disagree at one end, which may indicate a read error. The chain links TRBV5-7 to TRBJ2-7, with D unclear. TRBV5-7 is identified as an open reading frame with a role that is uncertain. The CDR3 loop spans 10 amino acids. The CDR3 coding sequence is TGTGCCAGCAGCTTTATTGGTCCGAACTTC. Translation gives CASSFIGPNF.

The chain employs TRBV19 and TRBJ1-2, with TRBD1 identical over 8 bases. The CDR3 has 16 amino acids. From germline, CDR1 is LNHDA and CDR2 SQIVND (reference sequence). The trim removed 6 bases at V and 4 bases at J, leaving 13 bases unmatched. The CDR3 coding sequence is TGTGCCAGTAGGGTGACCGACAGGGGAATGTCCTATGGCTACACCTTC. Residues: CASRVTDRGMSYGYTF.

V is TRBV6-5 and J is TRBJ2-5; TRBD2 might be the D (5 bases). V was pared by 8 bases and J by 5 bases, with 9 bases between. CDR1 is MNHEY, CDR2 SVGAGI, per germline. The CDR3 consists of 11 residues. CDR3 in amino acids: CASGSGETQYF. CDR3 bases: TGTGCCAGCGGTTCGGGGGAGACCCAGTACTTC.

This chain connects TRBV9 to TRBJ2-5, with no clear D. Germline CDR1 is SGDLS and CDR2 is YYNGEE. The CDR3 consists of 15 residues. Deletions cut 0 bases from V and 5 bases from J, with 14 bases between. The CDR3 loop reads CASSVGFNLGETQYF. CDR3 DNA sequence: TGTGCCAGCAGCGTAGGGTTCAACCTGGGGGAGACCCAGTACTTC.

The rearrangement joins TRBV15 to TRBJ2-1; possible D gene TRBD2, 6 bases. The germline CDR1 and CDR2 sequences are LNHNV and YYDKDF (reference sequence). The ends were cut back, 3 bases at V and 3 bases at J, with 18 bases in the middle. This CDR3 contains 17 residues. The DNA for the CDR3 is TGTGCCACCAGCAGTAGAGGTCGGGGGAGCCTCTACAATGAGCAGTTCTTC. Translation gives CATSSRGRGSLYNEQFF.

The rearrangement joins TRBV19 to TRBJ2-3; TRBD2 aligns across 8 bases. This CDR3 is 17 amino acids long. V lost 4 bases to trimming and J lost 1 base; unmatched junction nucleotides: 10. Germline V gene data show CDR1 as LNHDA and CDR2 as SQIVND (reference sequence). The CDR3 DNA sequence: TGTGCCAGTAGTACTCCACCCGGGACTAGAGGCACAGATACGCAGTATTTT. Amino acids: CASSTPPGTRGTDTQYF. The full variable domain, with the rest looked up from reference TRBV19 and TRBJ2-3, is DGGITQSPKYLFRKEGQNVTLSCEQNLNHDAMYWYRQDPGQGLRLIYYSQIVNDFQKGDIAEGYSVSREKKESFPLTVTSAQKNPTAFYLCASSTPPGTRGTDTQYFGPGTRLTVL.

Comment on this clone: The germline gene is not matched at one end of the junction; a read error may be the cause. Distinct nucleotide sequences in the sample also encode this CDR3. The rearrangement uses TRBV28 and TRBJ1-2; unclear D gene. The CDR3 runs to 11 residues. CDR1 is MDHEN, CDR2 SYDVKM, per germline. The CDR3 bases are TGTGCCAGCAGTTCCACCTATGGCTACACCTTT. Its protein is CASSSTYGYTF.

This clone came up once. V usage is TRBV27 and J usage is TRBJ1-4; 7 nucleotides match TRBD1. There are 18 residues in the CDR3. J was trimmed by 2 bases and V by 2 bases; bases with no gene match: 11. Germline-derived CDR1 and CDR2 are MNHEY and SMNVEV (reference sequence). CDR3 DNA sequence: TGTGCCAGCAGTTTAGGGAAAGGGGGCTTCGTTACTAATGAAAAACTGTTTTTT. Protein: CASSLGKGGFVTNEKLFF.

The chain joins TRBV15 to TRBJ1-1; D remains unclear. Germline V gives CDR1 LNHNV, CDR2 YYDKDF (reference sequence). The germline V and J ends were trimmed by 2 bases and 0 bases, with 1 base remaining between them. The CDR3 sequence is 12 residues long. The CDR3 protein is CATSRLNTEAFF. CDR3 sequence (DNA): TGTGCCACCAGCAGACTGAACACTGAAGCTTTCTTT.